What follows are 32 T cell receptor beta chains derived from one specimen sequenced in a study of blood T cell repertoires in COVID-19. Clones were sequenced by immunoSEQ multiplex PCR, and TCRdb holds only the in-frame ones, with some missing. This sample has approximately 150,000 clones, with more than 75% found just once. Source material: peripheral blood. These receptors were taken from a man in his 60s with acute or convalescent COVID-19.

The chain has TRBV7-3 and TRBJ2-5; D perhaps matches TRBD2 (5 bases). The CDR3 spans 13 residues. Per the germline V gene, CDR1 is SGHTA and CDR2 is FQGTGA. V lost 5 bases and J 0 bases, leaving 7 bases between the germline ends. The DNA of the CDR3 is TGTGCCAGCAGCACGGACTACCAAGAGACCCAGTACTTC. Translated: CASSTDYQETQYF.

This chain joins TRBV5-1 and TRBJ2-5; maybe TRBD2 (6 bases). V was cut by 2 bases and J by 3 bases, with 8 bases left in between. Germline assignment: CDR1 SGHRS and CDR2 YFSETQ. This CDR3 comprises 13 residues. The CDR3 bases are TGCGCCAGCAGCTTCTTAGCGGAAGAGACCCAGTACTTC. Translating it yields CASSFLAEETQYF.

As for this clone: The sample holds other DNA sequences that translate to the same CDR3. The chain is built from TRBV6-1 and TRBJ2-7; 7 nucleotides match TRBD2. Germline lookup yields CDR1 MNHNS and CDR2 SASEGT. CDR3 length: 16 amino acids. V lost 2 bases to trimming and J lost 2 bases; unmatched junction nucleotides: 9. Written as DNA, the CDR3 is TGTGCCAGCAGTGAATCAGCCTCAGGGAGGGCCTACGAGCAGTACTTC. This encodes CASSESASGRAYEQYF.

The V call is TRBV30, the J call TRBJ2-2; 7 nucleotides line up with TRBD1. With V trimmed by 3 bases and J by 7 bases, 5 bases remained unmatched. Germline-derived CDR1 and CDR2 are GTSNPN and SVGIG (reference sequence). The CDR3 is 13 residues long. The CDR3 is CAWRAQGDGELFF. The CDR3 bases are TGTGCCTGGAGGGCTCAGGGGGACGGGGAGCTGTTTTTT. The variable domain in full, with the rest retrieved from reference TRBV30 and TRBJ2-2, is SQTIHQWPATLVQPVGSPLSLECTVEGTSNPNLYWYRQAAGRGLQLLFYSVGIGQISSEVPQNLSASRPQDRQFILSSKKLLLSDSGFYLCAWRAQGDGELFFGEGSRLTVL.

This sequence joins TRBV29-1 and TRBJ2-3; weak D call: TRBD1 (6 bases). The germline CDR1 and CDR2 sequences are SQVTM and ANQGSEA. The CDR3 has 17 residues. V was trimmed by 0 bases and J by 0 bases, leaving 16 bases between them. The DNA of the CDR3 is TGCAGCGTTGAAGACCGATTCGACAGGCCTAGCACAGATACGCAGTATTTT. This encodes CSVEDRFDRPSTDTQYF.

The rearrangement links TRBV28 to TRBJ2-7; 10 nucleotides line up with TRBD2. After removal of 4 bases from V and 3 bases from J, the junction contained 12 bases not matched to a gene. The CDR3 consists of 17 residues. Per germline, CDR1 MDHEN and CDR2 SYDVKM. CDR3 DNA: TGTGCCAGCAGTTGGGGAGGTAGCGGGAGGCCCTTCTACGAGCAGTACTTC. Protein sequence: CASSWGGSGRPFYEQYF.

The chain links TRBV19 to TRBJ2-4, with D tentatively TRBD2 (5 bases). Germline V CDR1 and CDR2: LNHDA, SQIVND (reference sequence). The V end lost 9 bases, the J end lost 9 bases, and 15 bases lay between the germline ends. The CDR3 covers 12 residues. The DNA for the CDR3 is TGTGCCAGCTCAAAGCGCGAGGGCATTCAGTACTTC. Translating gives CASSKREGIQYF.

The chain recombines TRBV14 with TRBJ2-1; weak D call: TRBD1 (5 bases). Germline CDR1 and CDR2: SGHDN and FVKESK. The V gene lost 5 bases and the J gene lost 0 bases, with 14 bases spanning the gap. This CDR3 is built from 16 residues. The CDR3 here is CASSSLDTNSYNEQFF. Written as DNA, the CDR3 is TGTGCCAGCAGCTCCTTGGACACCAACTCCTACAATGAGCAGTTCTTC. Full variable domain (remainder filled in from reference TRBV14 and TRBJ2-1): EAGVTQFPSHSVIEKGQTVTLRCDPISGHDNLYWYRRVMGKEIKFLLHFVKESKQDESGMPNNRFLAERTGGTYSTLKVQPAELEDSGVYFCASSSLDTNSYNEQFFGPGTRLTVL.

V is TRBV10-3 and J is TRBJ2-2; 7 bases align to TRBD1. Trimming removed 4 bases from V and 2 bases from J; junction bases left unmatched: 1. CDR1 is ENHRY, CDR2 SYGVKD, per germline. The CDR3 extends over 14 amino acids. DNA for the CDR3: TGTGCCATCAGTGGACAGGGTAACACCGGGGAGCTGTTTTTT. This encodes CAISGQGNTGELFF.

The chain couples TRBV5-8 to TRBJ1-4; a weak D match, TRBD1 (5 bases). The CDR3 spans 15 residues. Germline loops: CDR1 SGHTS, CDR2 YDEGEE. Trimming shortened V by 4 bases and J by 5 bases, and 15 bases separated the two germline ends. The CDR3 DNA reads TGTGCCAGCAGCCTAAGTGGGGCAGCGAATGAAAAACTGTTTTTT. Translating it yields CASSLSGAANEKLFF.

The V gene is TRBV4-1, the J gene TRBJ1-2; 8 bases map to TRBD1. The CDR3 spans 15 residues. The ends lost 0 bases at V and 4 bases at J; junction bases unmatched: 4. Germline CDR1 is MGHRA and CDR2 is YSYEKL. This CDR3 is CASSQDRGRGYGYTF. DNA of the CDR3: TGCGCCAGCAGCCAAGACAGGGGGCGCGGCTATGGCTACACCTTC.

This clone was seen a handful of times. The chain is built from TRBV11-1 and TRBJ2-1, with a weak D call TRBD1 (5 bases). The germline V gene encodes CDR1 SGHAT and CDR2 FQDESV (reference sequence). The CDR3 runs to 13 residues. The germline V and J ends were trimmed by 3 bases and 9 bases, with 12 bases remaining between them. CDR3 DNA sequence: TGTGCCAGCAGCTTCCTTTTCACAGGTGAGCAGTTCTTC. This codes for CASSFLFTGEQFF.

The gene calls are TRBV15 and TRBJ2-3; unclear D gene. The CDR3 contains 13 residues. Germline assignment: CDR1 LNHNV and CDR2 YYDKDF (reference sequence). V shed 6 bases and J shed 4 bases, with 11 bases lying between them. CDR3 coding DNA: TGTGCCACCAGTCTGGCCCGTGCAGATACGCAGTATTTT. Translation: CATSLARADTQYF. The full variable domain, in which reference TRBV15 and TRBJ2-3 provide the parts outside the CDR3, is DAMVIQNPRYQVTQFGKPVTLSCSQTLNHNVMYWYQQKSSQAPKLLFHYYDKDFNNEADTPDNFQSRRPNTSFCFLDIRSPGLGDTAMYLCATSLARADTQYFGPGTRLTVL.

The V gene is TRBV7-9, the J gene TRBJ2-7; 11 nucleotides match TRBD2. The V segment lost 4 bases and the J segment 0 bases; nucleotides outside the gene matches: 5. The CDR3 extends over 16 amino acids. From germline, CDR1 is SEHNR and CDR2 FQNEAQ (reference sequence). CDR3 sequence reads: CASSWGLAEGSYEQYF. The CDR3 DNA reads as TGTGCCAGCAGCTGGGGACTAGCGGAAGGCTCCTACGAGCAGTACTTC.

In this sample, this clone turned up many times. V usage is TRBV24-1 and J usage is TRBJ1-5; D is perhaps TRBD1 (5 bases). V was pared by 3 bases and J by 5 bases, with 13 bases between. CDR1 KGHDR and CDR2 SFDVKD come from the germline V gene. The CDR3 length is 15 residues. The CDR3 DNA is TGTGCCACCAGTGATATTGGGGCCGGAGATCAGCCCCAGCATTTT. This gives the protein CATSDIGAGDQPQHF.

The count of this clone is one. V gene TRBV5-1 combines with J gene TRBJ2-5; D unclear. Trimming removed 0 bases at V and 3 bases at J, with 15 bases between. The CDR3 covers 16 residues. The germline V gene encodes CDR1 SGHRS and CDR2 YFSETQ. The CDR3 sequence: CASSLALAPAEETQYF. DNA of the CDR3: TGCGCCAGCAGCTTGGCCTTGGCCCCGGCGGAAGAGACCCAGTACTTC.

As DNA, the CDR3 is TGTGCCAGCAGTTACCAAAGACAGGGGGCCTACGAGCAGTACTTC. Translated: CASSYQRQGAYEQYF. This chain uses TRBV6-5 with TRBJ2-7; TRBD1 aligns across 9 bases. The CDR3 is 15 amino acids. V dropped 2 bases and J dropped 2; count of bases not matched to a gene: 4. Per germline, CDR1 MNHEY and CDR2 SVGAGI.

The CDR3 sequence is CASSESVGSTDTQYF. DNA of the CDR3: TGTGCCAGCAGTGAGAGCGTAGGAAGCACAGATACGCAGTATTTT. This chain links TRBV7-9 with TRBJ2-3; D is unclear. V gave up 6 bases and J gave up 0 bases, with 13 bases separating them. The CDR3 contains 15 residues. Germline V gene data show CDR1 as SEHNR and CDR2 as FQNEAQ (reference sequence). Full variable domain (missing parts from reference TRBV7-9 and TRBJ2-3): DTGVSQNPRHKITKRGQNVTFRCDPISEHNRLYWYRQTLGQGPEFLTYFQNEAQLEKSRLLSDRFSAERPKGSFSTLEIQRTEQGDSAMYLCASSESVGSTDTQYFGPGTRLTVL.

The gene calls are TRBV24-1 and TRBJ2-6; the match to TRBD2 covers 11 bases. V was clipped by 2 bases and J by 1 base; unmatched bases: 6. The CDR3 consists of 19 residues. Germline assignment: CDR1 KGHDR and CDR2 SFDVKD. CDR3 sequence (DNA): TGTGCCACCAGTGATTCACCACTAGCGGGAGTGTCTGGGGCCAACGTCCTGACTTTC. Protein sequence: CATSDSPLAGVSGANVLTF.

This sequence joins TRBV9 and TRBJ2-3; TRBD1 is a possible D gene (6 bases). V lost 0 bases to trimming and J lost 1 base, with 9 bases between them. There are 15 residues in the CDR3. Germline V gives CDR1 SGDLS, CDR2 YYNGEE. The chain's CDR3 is CASSVGAGGTDTQYF. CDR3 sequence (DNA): TGTGCCAGCAGCGTAGGGGCAGGGGGCACAGATACGCAGTATTTT.

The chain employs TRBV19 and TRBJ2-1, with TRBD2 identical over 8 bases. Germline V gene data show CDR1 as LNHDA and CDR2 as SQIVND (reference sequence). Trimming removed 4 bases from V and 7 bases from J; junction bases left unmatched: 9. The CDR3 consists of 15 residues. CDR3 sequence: CASSTFSGKGNEQFF. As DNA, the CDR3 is TGTGCCAGTAGTACATTTAGCGGGAAGGGGAATGAGCAGTTCTTC.

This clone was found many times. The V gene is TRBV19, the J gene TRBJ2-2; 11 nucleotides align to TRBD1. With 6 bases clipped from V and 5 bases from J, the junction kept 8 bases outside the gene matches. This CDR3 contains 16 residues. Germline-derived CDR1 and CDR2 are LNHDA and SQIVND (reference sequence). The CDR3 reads CASRMPGQGVTGELFF. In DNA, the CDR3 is TGTGCCAGTAGAATGCCGGGACAGGGGGTAACCGGGGAGCTGTTTTTT.

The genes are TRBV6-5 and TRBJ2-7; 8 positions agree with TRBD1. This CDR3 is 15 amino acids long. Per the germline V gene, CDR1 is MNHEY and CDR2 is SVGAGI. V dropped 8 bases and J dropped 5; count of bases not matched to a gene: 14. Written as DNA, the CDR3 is TGTGCCAGCGAAAAACTGGGGAACAGGGGGAACGAGCAGTACTTC. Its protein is CASEKLGNRGNEQYF.

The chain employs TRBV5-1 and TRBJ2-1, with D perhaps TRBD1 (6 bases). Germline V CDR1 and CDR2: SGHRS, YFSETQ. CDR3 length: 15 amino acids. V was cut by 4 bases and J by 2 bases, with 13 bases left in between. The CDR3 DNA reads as TGCGCCAGCAGCATAACAGGGCGAACCTACAATGAGCAGTTCTTC. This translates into CASSITGRTYNEQFF.

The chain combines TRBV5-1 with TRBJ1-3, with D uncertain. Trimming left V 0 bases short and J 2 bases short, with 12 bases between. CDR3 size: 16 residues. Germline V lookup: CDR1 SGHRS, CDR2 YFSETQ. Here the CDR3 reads CASSLGTRNPGNTIYF. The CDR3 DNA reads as TGCGCCAGCAGCTTGGGTACGAGGAACCCTGGAAACACCATATATTTT.

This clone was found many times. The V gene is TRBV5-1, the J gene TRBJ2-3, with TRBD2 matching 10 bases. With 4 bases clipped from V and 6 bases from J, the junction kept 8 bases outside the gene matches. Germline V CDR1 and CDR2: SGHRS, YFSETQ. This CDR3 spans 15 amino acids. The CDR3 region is CASSILAGGADTQYF. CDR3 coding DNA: TGCGCCAGCAGCATCTTAGCGGGAGGCGCGGATACGCAGTATTTT.

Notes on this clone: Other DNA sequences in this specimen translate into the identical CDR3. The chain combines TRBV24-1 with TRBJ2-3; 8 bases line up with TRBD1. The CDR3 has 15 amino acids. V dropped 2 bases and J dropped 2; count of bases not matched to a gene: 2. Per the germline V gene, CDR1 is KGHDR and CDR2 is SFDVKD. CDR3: CATSDSRGLTDTQYF. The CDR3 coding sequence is TGTGCCACCAGTGATTCCAGGGGGCTCACAGATACGCAGTATTTT.

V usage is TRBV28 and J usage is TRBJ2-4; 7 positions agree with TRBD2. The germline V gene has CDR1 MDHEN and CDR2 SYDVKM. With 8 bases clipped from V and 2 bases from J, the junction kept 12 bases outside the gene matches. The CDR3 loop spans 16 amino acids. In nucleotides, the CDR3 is TGTGCCAGCCCCGTTTGCGGGAGAAAGACCAAAAACATTCAGTACTTC. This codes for CASPVCGRKTKNIQYF.

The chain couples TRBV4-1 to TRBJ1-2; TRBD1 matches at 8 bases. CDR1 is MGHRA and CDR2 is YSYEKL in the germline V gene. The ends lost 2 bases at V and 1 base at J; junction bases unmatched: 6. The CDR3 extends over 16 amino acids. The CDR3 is CASSQRVQGVNYGYTF. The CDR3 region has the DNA TGCGCCAGCAGCCAAAGAGTACAGGGGGTTAACTATGGCTACACCTTC.

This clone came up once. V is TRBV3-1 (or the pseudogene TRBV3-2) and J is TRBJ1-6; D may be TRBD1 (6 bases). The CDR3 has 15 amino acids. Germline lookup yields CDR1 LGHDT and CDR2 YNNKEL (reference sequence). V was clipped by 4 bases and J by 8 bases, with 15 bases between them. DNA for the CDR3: TGTGCCAGCAGCCTGGGGGGGGCTGGGGATTCACCCCTCCACTTT. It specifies CASSLGGAGDSPLHF.

Written as DNA, the CDR3 is TGCGCCAGCAGCTTGGCCGTCGGGGTTAACTATGGCTACACCTTC. This translates into CASSLAVGVNYGYTF. The gene calls are TRBV5-1 and TRBJ1-2; D ambiguous. The CDR3 covers 15 residues. Per the germline V gene, CDR1 is SGHRS and CDR2 is YFSETQ. V was trimmed by 0 bases and J by 1 base, leaving 10 bases between them.

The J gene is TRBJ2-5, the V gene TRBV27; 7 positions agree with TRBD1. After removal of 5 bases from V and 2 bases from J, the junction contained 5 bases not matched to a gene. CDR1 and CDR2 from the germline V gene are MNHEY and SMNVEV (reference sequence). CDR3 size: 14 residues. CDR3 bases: TGTGCCAGCAGTCCCAGACAGGGACAAGAGACCCAGTACTTC. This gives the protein CASSPRQGQETQYF.